This is a list of T cell receptor beta chains from one sample in a study of molecular identifiers for immune sequencing clone quantification. TCRdb reanalysed the PCR reads using MiXCR and keeps one entry per CDR3 protein. Here the sample spans about half a million distinct CDR3 sequences, about 25% being singletons. Input material: naive CD8+ T cells from blood, with Jurkat cell RNA spiked in. All receptors derive from a human donor in good health. Some libraries in this study had Jurkat cell RNA spiked in. The CDR3 runs from the conserved cysteine through the conserved F or W. A D gene is named only where the DNA matches it firmly.

D,J,V,CDR3
TRBD1,TRBJ1-1,TRBV29-1,CSVEDRKRGQNTEAFF
NA,TRBJ2-7,TRBV6-5,CASSLRGEAYEQYF
NA,TRBJ1-5,TRBV12-3/TRBV12-4,CASSFLGTDQPQHF
TRBD2,TRBJ2-1,TRBV2,CASTVRTSGGLYNEQFF
NA,TRBJ2-3,TRBV6-2/TRBV6-3,CASSPPQGWDADTQYF
NA,TRBJ2-1,TRBV6-6,CASSQGHPGGRYNEQFF
NA,TRBJ2-1,TRBV5-1,CASCLVGGPYNEQFF
TRBD2,TRBJ2-3,TRBV19,CASSIGGGGTDTQYF
NA,TRBJ2-7,TRBV7-9,CASRLSGPHEQYF
NA,TRBJ2-4,TRBV9,CASSGGDSAKNIQYF
NA,TRBJ2-5,TRBV4-1,CASSQVGQETQYF
TRBD2,TRBJ2-5,TRBV7-6,CASSLTLVGGQETQYF
NA,TRBJ2-3,TRBV7-9,CASSKANTDTQCF
NA,TRBJ1-4,TRBV28,CASSSPARVNEKLFF
TRBD2,TRBJ2-7,TRBV12-3/TRBV12-4,CASSPGGGRLEQYF
TRBD1,TRBJ1-1,TRBV11-2,CASSLGFGRGLVEAFF
TRBD2,TRBJ2-2,TRBV24-1,CATSGTSGRNTGELFF
NA,TRBJ2-2,TRBV11-2,CASSLVLWGRETGELFF
TRBD1,TRBJ2-1,TRBV12-3/TRBV12-4,CASRGQAYNEQFF
NA,TRBJ2-7,TRBV5-4,CASRPSGTGEEQYF
NA,TRBJ2-3,TRBV7-2,CASSLAMGGGTQYF
TRBD1,TRBJ2-3,TRBV29-1,CSVFLGTGGWTDTQYF
NA,TRBJ2-7,TRBV12-3/TRBV12-4,CASSFNDGTYEQYF
NA,TRBJ1-1,TRBV4-1,CASSQGTPTEAFF
NA,TRBJ2-7,TRBV4-3,CASSQDVPGAYEQYF
TRBD1,TRBJ2-7,TRBV6-5,CVSSYRGSYEQYF
TRBD1,TRBJ2-5,TRBV28,CASSLSTDRVQEPQYF
NA,TRBJ2-3,TRBV2,CASSEAGLDTQYF
NA,TRBJ2-7,TRBV4-1,CASSQLTGQSYEQYF
NA,TRBJ2-7,TRBV20-1,CSDQPEGSYEQYF
NA,TRBJ2-2,TRBV5-1,CASSPSDRSGGELFF
NA,TRBJ2-3,TRBV5-1,CASSLDGGFPYTDTQYF
TRBD1,TRBJ2-7,TRBV12-3/TRBV12-4,CASKSGTGDYEQYF
NA,TRBJ1-2,TRBV7-9,CASSLAGTNGYTF
TRBD1,TRBJ2-2,TRBV7-9,CASSSPGQGAAGELFF
NA,TRBJ2-2,TRBV28,CASSPTLGQYTGELFF
NA,TRBJ2-3,TRBV2,CASEPGPRTDTQYF
NA,TRBJ2-7,TRBV20-1,CSARDLKAGSYEQYF
NA,TRBJ1-1,TRBV6-6,CASRETGDEAFF
NA,TRBJ1-5,TRBV2,CASTDGLGNQPQHF